The 22 T cell receptor beta chains presented below share a single source sample, sequenced in a study of blood T cell repertoires in COVID-19. Produced via immunoSEQ multiplex PCR; TCRdb's table is partial and in-frame only. This table has around 34,000 clones, approximately 78% appearing once. Sequencing was done on a sample of peripheral blood. The receptors here all came from a man older than 75 with active or convalescent COVID-19.

The sample holds one count of this clone. The chain is built from TRBV11-2 and TRBJ2-1; no clear D gene. V was trimmed by 1 base and J by 7 bases, leaving 11 bases between them. Germline V gene data show CDR1 as SGHAT and CDR2 as FQNNGV. The CDR3 is 14 residues long. The CDR3, as DNA: TGTGCCAGCAGCTTAGGGGTCAGCGCAAATGAGCAGTTCTTC. Its protein is CASSLGVSANEQFF.

The chain joins TRBV19 to TRBJ1-5; D ambiguous. Germline CDR1 LNHDA, CDR2 SQIVND (reference sequence). Deletions cut 7 bases from V and 3 bases from J, with 10 bases between. The CDR3 spans 13 residues. CDR3 sequence (DNA): TGTGCCAGTACCGGCAGGCCCAATCAGCCCCAGCATTTT. The encoded protein is CASTGRPNQPQHF.

DNA for the CDR3: TGTGCCAGCAGCCATAGGCCTCAAGGCGGGGGTCACACCGGGGAGCTGTTTTTT. It specifies CASSHRPQGGGHTGELFF. V and J are TRBV4-2 and TRBJ2-2, with TRBD2 matching 7 bases. This CDR3 is 18 amino acids long. Germline values: CDR1 LGHNA, CDR2 YNFKEQ. With 3 bases clipped from V and 3 bases from J, the junction kept 13 bases outside the gene matches.

The genes are TRBV25-1 and TRBJ1-6; D possibly corresponds to TRBD1 (6 bases). CDR3 length equals 13 residues. Germline-derived CDR1 and CDR2 are MGHDK and SYGVNS. Trimming pared 6 bases from V and 7 bases from J, leaving 10 bases between. CDR3 loop: CASRIQGNSPLHF. In nucleotides, the CDR3 is TGTGCCAGCAGAATACAGGGAAATTCACCCCTCCACTTT.

This chain links TRBV4-3 with TRBJ2-7; 11 bases are a match to TRBD2. The CDR3 runs 15 residues. V shed 5 bases and J 3 bases; nucleotides not matched to a gene: 6. CDR1 is LGHNA, CDR2 YSLEER, per germline. In DNA, the CDR3 is TGCGCCAGCAGCGAAGGGACTAGCGGCGTCTACGAGCAGTACTTC. It codes for CASSEGTSGVYEQYF.

The chain has TRBV21-1 and TRBJ2-7; TRBD2, the table's D call, lacks a check against the DNA. TRBV21-1 has pseudogene status. CDR3 length: 14 residues. In nucleotides, the CDR3 is TGTGCCAGCAGCAAAGTGAGAGGGGAGGACGAGCAGTACTTC. Translation: CASSKVRGEDEQYF.

The V call is TRBV11-3, the J call TRBJ2-2, with 7 bases fitting TRBD1. Germline V gives CDR1 SGHNT, CDR2 YENEEA. V trimming: 6 bases; J trimming: 4 bases; junction bases outside the gene matches: 8. CDR3 length: 15 amino acids. The CDR3 nucleotides are TGTGCCAGCAGTTTCAGGGGGTGGTCCACCGGGGAGCTGTTTTTT. Its translation is CASSFRGWSTGELFF.

The V gene is TRBV19, the J gene TRBJ1-1; 7 bases are a match to TRBD1. The V segment lost 4 bases and the J segment 3 bases; nucleotides outside the gene matches: 2. The CDR3 extends over 13 amino acids. Germline V gene lookup returns CDR1 LNHDA and CDR2 SQIVND (reference sequence). CDR3 nucleotides: TGTGCCAGTAGTAACAGGGGAGACACTGAAGCTTTCTTT. This sequence encodes CASSNRGDTEAFF.

The rearrangement joins TRBV11-2 to TRBJ2-1; 8 positions match TRBD1. Germline assignment: CDR1 SGHAT and CDR2 FQNNGV. Germline trimming cut 5 bases from V and 6 bases from J; bases unmatched to any gene: 9. The CDR3 spans 15 residues. The CDR3 bases are TGTGCCAGCAGCGTCCGGGACAGGATAGCCAATGAGCAGTTCTTC. As protein: CASSVRDRIANEQFF.

The chain joins TRBV28 to TRBJ1-5; D is perhaps TRBD1 (6 bases). CDR1 is MDHEN and CDR2 is SYDVKM in the germline V gene. CDR3 length: 15 amino acids. Trimming cost V 5 bases and J 4 bases, with 15 bases left between them. For the CDR3, the DNA is TGTGCCAGCAGTCTGACGACAGGATGGAATCAGCCCCAGCATTTT. Its translation is CASSLTTGWNQPQHF.

The genes are TRBV19 and TRBJ1-4; TRBD1 matches 9 bases. The CDR3 sequence is 15 residues long. Looked up from germline, CDR1 is LNHDA and CDR2 is SQIVND (reference sequence). J lost 6 bases, V lost 6 bases, and 8 bases had no gene match. CDR3 loop: CASRPRTGVDEKLFF. CDR3 DNA sequence: TGTGCCAGTAGACCCCGGACAGGGGTGGATGAAAAACTGTTTTTT. Full variable domain (missing parts from reference TRBV19 and TRBJ1-4): DGGITQSPKYLFRKEGQNVTLSCEQNLNHDAMYWYRQDPGQGLRLIYYSQIVNDFQKGDIAEGYSVSREKKESFPLTVTSAQKNPTAFYLCASRPRTGVDEKLFFGSGTQLSVL.

V is TRBV4-2 and J is TRBJ2-7; 14 bases fit TRBD2. The junction had 2 bases not matched to a gene; V was cut back by 3 bases and J by 4 bases. Germline V gene lookup returns CDR1 LGHNA and CDR2 YNFKEQ. This CDR3 is 15 amino acids long. The DNA of the CDR3 is TGTGCCAGCAGCCAGGGACTAGCGGGAGTTTACGAGCAGTACTTC. Amino acid sequence: CASSQGLAGVYEQYF.

The CDR3 DNA reads as TGTGCCTGGGTCAGTACAGGGGCGTCCTACAATGAGCAGTTCTTC. Translation gives CAWVSTGASYNEQFF. The chain carries TRBV30 and TRBJ2-1; the match to TRBD1 covers 7 bases. The length of the CDR3 is 15 residues. V shed 5 bases, J shed 1 base, and the junction held 8 bases outside the gene matches. The germline CDR1 and CDR2 sequences are GTSNPN and SVGIG (reference sequence).

J is TRBJ2-5 and V is TRBV7-8; TRBD2 matches 14 bases. V shed 3 bases and J 0 bases; nucleotides not matched to a gene: 3. Germline CDR1 and CDR2: SGHVS and FQNEAQ. This CDR3 spans 17 amino acids. The CDR3 DNA follows: TGTGCCAGCAGCTTGCCGACTAGCGGGAGGGACCAAGAGACCCAGTACTTC. Translation: CASSLPTSGRDQETQYF.

Here the CDR3 DNA reads TGTGCCAGCAGTCGAACCGGGACAGGGAACGGTGGCTACACCTTC. Translated, it gives CASSRTGTGNGGYTF. The V and J genes are TRBV6-5 and TRBJ1-2; the match to TRBD1 covers 9 bases. Germline V gene lookup returns CDR1 MNHEY and CDR2 SVGAGI. The CDR3 runs to 15 residues. The junction had 11 bases not matched to a gene; V was cut back by 5 bases and J by 7 bases.

The chain uses TRBV14 and TRBJ2-7; tentative D call: TRBD2 (6 bases). V was trimmed by 0 bases and J by 5 bases, leaving 17 bases between them. This CDR3 comprises 16 residues. Per the germline V gene, CDR1 is SGHDN and CDR2 is FVKESK. CDR3 loop: CASSQDLGRGRNEQYF. The CDR3 nucleotides are TGTGCCAGCAGCCAAGATCTGGGGCGGGGTCGCAACGAGCAGTACTTC.

The gene calls are TRBV4-1 and TRBJ2-7; TRBD1 agrees at 7 bases. Germline V gene sequence: CDR1 MGHRA, CDR2 YSYEKL. The CDR3 is 15 residues long. V dropped 0 bases and J dropped 2; count of bases not matched to a gene: 4. CDR3 residues: CASSQDWDRPYEQYF. In DNA form, the CDR3 reads TGCGCCAGCAGCCAAGACTGGGACAGACCCTACGAGCAGTACTTC.

This chain joins TRBV9 and TRBJ2-5, with TRBD2 matching over 7 bases. J was trimmed by 4 bases and V by 2 bases; bases with no gene match: 2. Germline CDR1 SGDLS, CDR2 YYNGEE. This CDR3 is 13 amino acids long. The CDR3 bases are TGTGCCAGCAGCGTCGCGGGAGTAGAGACCCAGTACTTC. Translated, it gives CASSVAGVETQYF.

The chain combines TRBV6-6 with TRBJ2-7; D possibly corresponds to TRBD1 (5 bases). The CDR3 consists of 15 residues. Germline assignment: CDR1 MNHNY and CDR2 SVGAGI (reference sequence). With 0 bases removed from V and 6 bases from J, the gap between germline ends came to 15 bases. CDR3 bases: TGTGCCAGCAGTTACTCGAATTCAGGGCTCAGCGAGCAGTACTTC. Protein product: CASSYSNSGLSEQYF.

The V call is TRBV5-4, the J call TRBJ2-2, with 10 positions matching TRBD2. The CDR3 length is 18 residues. Germline lookup yields CDR1 SGHNT and CDR2 YYREEE (reference sequence). J gave up 4 bases and V 2 bases, and 11 bases lay outside the gene matches. The CDR3 sequence is CASSLGVGLAGATGELFF. In DNA form, the CDR3 reads TGTGCCAGCAGCTTAGGCGTCGGCCTAGCGGGAGCCACCGGGGAGCTGTTTTTT.

This chain uses TRBV30 with TRBJ2-2, with D possibly being TRBD2 (6 bases). With 6 bases removed from V and 0 bases from J, the gap between germline ends came to 11 bases. This CDR3 spans 14 amino acids. CDR1 and CDR2 from the germline V gene are GTSNPN and SVGIG (reference sequence). This chain's CDR3 is CACRGFSNTGELFF. As DNA, the CDR3 is TGTGCCTGTCGGGGGTTTTCGAACACCGGGGAGCTGTTTTTT. The whole variable domain, remainder taken from reference TRBV30 and TRBJ2-2, is SQTIHQWPATLVQPVGSPLSLECTVEGTSNPNLYWYRQAAGRGLQLLFYSVGIGQISSEVPQNLSASRPQDRQFILSSKKLLLSDSGFYLCACRGFSNTGELFFGEGSRLTVL.

The chain carries TRBV9 and TRBJ2-7, with D perhaps matching TRBD1 (5 bases). Germline lookup yields CDR1 SGDLS and CDR2 YYNGEE. V lost 0 bases to trimming and J lost 5 bases, with 15 bases between them. CDR3 size: 15 residues. The CDR3 loop is CASSVGGTNLDEQYF. The CDR3 nucleotides are TGTGCCAGCAGCGTAGGGGGCACTAACCTCGACGAGCAGTACTTC.